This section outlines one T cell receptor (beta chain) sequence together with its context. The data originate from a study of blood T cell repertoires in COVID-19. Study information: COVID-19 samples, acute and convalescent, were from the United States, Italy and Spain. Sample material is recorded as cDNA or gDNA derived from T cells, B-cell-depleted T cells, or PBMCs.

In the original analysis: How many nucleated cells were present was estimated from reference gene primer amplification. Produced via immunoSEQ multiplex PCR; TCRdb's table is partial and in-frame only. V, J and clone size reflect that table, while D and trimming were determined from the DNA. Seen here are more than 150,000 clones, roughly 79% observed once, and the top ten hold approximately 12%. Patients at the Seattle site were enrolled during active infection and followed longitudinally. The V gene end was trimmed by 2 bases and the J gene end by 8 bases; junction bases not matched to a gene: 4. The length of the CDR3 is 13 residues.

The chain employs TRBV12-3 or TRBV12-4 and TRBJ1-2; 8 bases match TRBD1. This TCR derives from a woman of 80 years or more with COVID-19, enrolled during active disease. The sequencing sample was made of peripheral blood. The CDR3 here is CASSLQGAKGYTF. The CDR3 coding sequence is TGTGCCAGCAGTTTACAGGGGGCGAAGGGCTACACCTTC.